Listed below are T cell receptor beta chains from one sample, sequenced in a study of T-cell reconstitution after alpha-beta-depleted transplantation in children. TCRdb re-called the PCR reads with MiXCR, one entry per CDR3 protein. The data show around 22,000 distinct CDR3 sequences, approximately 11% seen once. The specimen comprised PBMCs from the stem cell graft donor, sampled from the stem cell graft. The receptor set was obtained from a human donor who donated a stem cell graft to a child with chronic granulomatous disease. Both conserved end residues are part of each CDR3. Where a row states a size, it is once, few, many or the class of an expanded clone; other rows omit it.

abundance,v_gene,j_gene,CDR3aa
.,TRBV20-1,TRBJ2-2,CSARDRSSTGELFF
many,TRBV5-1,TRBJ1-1,CASQAGPSNTEAFF
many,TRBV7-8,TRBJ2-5,CASWGQQQETQYF
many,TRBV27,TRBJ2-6,CASTRQGFSGANVLTF
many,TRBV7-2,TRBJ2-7,CASSLGGLAGFYEQYF
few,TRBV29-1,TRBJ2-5,CSVYIGGAETQYF
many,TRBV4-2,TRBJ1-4,CASSHLGDDEKLFF
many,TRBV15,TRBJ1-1,CATSREGRDHTEAFF
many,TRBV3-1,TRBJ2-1,CASSQMYEQFF
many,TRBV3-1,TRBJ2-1,CASSHPGTGAPVDNEQFF
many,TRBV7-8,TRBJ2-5,CASSPQNQETQYF
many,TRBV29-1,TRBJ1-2,CSVTQTGDYGYTF
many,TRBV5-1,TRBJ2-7,CASRFRQDPSYEQYF
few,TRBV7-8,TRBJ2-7,CASSSSRTSWSSYEQYF
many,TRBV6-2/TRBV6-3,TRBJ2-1,CASSYRLAGANEQFF
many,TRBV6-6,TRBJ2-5,CASSNKRGVQETQYF
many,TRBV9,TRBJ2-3,CASSVGGDTQYF
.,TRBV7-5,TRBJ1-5,CISVPEAKGTGYSNQPQHF
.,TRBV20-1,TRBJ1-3,CSADKTGDGNTIYF